One sample yielded the 28 T cell receptor beta chains listed below, sequenced in a study of T-cell memory formation after mild COVID-19. TCRdb redid the calling of the 5' RACE reads with MiXCR, one entry per CDR3 protein. The sample includes almost 350,000 distinct CDR3 sequences, roughly 19% seen only once; the top ten take 21%. Sequences were obtained from PBMCs or a T cell subset sorted from them (not recorded which). The receptors were gathered from a man aged 18 to 30 who had mild COVID-19 (a few samples of this study predate the infection). Cell type and time point are not known.

This clonotype was found a few times. The chain joins TRBV10-3 to TRBJ1-5; unclear D gene. CDR3 length: 18 residues. CDR1 and CDR2 (germline): ENHRY, SYGVKD. Trimming took 0 bases from V and 3 from J, leaving 18 bases between them. The CDR3 loop reads CAISESNMGGSYNQPQHF. The CDR3 DNA reads TGTGCCATCAGTGAGTCGAACATGGGAGGCAGCTACAATCAGCCCCAGCATTTT.

This clonotype came up a few times. The chain recombines TRBV4-1 with TRBJ1-5; 7 bases are a match to TRBD1. The CDR3 contains 15 residues. CDR1 and CDR2 from the germline V gene are MGHRA and YSYEKL. V shed 0 bases and J 5 bases; nucleotides not matched to a gene: 4. The CDR3 DNA reads as TGCGCCAGCAGCCAAGAAGTCACAGGGGATCAGCCCCAGCATTTT. This gives the protein CASSQEVTGDQPQHF.

V is TRBV5-1 and J is TRBJ1-1; D gene unclear. CDR1 and CDR2 from the germline V gene are SGHRS and YFSETQ. This CDR3 region has 15 residues. V dropped 4 bases and J dropped 0 bases, with 13 bases sitting between them. CDR3 residues: CASSVNILMNTEAFF. Written as DNA, the CDR3 is TGCGCCAGCAGCGTTAACATCCTCATGAACACTGAAGCTTTCTTT. The whole variable domain, filled in from reference TRBV5-1 and TRBJ1-1, reads KAGVTQTPRYLIKTRGQQVTLSCSPISGHRSVSWYQQTPGQGLQFLFEYFSETQRNKGNFPGRFSGRQFSNSRSEMNVSTLELGDSALYLCASSVNILMNTEAFFGQGTRLTVV.

In this sample, this clonotype turned up a few times. The chain employs TRBV6-5 and TRBJ2-1; 8 bases are a match to TRBD2. Germline V gives CDR1 MNHEY, CDR2 SVGAGI. CDR3 size: 13 residues. Trimming cost V 2 bases and J 7 bases; bases outside gene matches: 1. DNA for the CDR3: TGTGCCAGCAGTTACCCGGGGGGGAATGAGCAGTTCTTC. Translation gives CASSYPGGNEQFF.

This chain connects TRBV2 to TRBJ1-4, with D hard to call. This CDR3 spans 17 amino acids. Between the trimmed V and J ends, which lost 3 bases and 1 base, there was a span of 15 bases. Per germline, CDR1 SNHLY and CDR2 FYNNEI. The CDR3 is CASSDPLLFRTNEKLFF. The CDR3 region has the DNA TGTGCCAGCAGTGATCCCCTGTTGTTCCGAACTAATGAAAAACTGTTTTTT.

At least ten counts were recorded for this clonotype. The CDR3 region is CSAQLDTDTQYF. The CDR3 bases are TGCAGTGCCCAACTAGACACAGATACGCAGTATTTT. The chain links TRBV20-1 to TRBJ2-3; D is possibly TRBD2 (5 bases). V lost 6 bases and J 2 bases, leaving 9 bases between the germline ends. The V gene's germline CDR1 is DFQATT and CDR2 SNEGSKA (reference sequence). The CDR3 spans 12 residues.

This clonotype has more than one count but fewer than ten. The genes are TRBV20-1 and TRBJ1-5; a possible D gene is TRBD1 (5 bases). Germline CDR1 DFQATT, CDR2 SNEGSKA (reference sequence). This CDR3 comprises 15 residues. V dropped 6 bases and J dropped 0 bases, with 15 bases sitting between them. The CDR3 bases are TGCAGTGCCCAACGTGCTGGACATAGCAATCAGCCCCAGCATTTT. Translation: CSAQRAGHSNQPQHF.

The rearrangement joins TRBV7-2 to TRBJ1-1, with D perhaps matching TRBD1 (5 bases). Germline V CDR1 and CDR2: SGHTA, FQGNSA. The CDR3 has 14 residues. The V end lost 1 base, the J end lost 4 bases, and 10 bases lay between the germline ends. The CDR3 loop is CASSLGVGATEAFF. The CDR3 DNA follows: TGTGCCAGCAGCTTAGGAGTAGGGGCCACTGAAGCTTTCTTT. The full variable domain, with the rest looked up from reference TRBV7-2 and TRBJ1-1, is GAGVSQSPSNKVTEKGKDVELRCDPISGHTALYWYRQSLGQGLEFLIYFQGNSAPDKSGLPSDRFSAERTGGSVSTLTIQRTQQEDSAVYLCASSLGVGATEAFFGQGTRLTVV.

This clonotype was seen at least ten times. V is TRBV7-3 and J is TRBJ2-5; 9 positions match TRBD1. The germline V gene encodes CDR1 SGHTA and CDR2 FQGTGA. CDR3 size: 13 residues. The V segment lost 3 bases and the J segment 5 bases; nucleotides outside the gene matches: 1. The CDR3 sequence: CASSFGQGETQYF. CDR3 nucleotide sequence: TGTGCCAGCAGCTTCGGACAGGGGGAGACCCAGTACTTC.

This chain links TRBV6-6 with TRBJ2-3; no clear D. The CDR3 is 12 residues long. V dropped 6 bases and J dropped 2 bases, with 6 bases sitting between them. Germline V CDR1 and CDR2: MNHNY, SVGAGI (reference sequence). CDR3 nucleotide sequence: TGTGCCAGCAGGCAGACCACAGATACGCAGTATTTT. This translates into CASRQTTDTQYF.

This clonotype was seen only a few times. The CDR3 region is CASSYEGRRTEAFF. The CDR3, as DNA: TGTGCCAGCAGTTACGAGGGGAGGCGGACTGAAGCTTTCTTT. The V gene is TRBV6-2 or TRBV6-3, the J gene TRBJ1-1, with D possibly TRBD1 on 5 matching bases. Trimming took off 2 bases at V and 5 bases at J, with 12 bases between the two ends. CDR1 MNHEY and CDR2 SVGEGT come from the germline V gene. CDR3 length: 14 residues.

This clonotype occurred a few times. The V gene is TRBV5-1, the J gene TRBJ2-3, with D perhaps TRBD1 (6 bases). Germline-derived CDR1 and CDR2 are SGHRS and YFSETQ. V dropped 0 bases and J dropped 0 bases, with 11 bases sitting between them. CDR3 length: 16 residues. CDR3 nucleotides: TGCGCCAGCAGCTTGGGCCGGACAGCTAGCACAGATACGCAGTATTTT. It codes for CASSLGRTASTDTQYF.

This chain uses TRBV9 with TRBJ2-1; D unclear. The germline gives CDR1 SGDLS, CDR2 YYNGEE. This CDR3 has 15 residues. V gave up 3 bases and J gave up 8 bases, with 18 bases separating them. The CDR3 protein is CASSGSQSQWYEQFF. The CDR3, as DNA: TGTGCCAGCAGCGGGTCTCAGAGCCAGTGGTATGAGCAGTTCTTC.

The chain recombines TRBV5-1 with TRBJ2-1, with 12 positions matching TRBD2. Per the germline V gene, CDR1 is SGHRS and CDR2 is YFSETQ. This CDR3 is 18 amino acids long. J gave up 0 bases and V 3 bases, and 7 bases lay outside the gene matches. The CDR3 sequence is CASSSLAGGPSSYNEQFF. The CDR3 DNA reads TGCGCCAGCAGCTCGCTAGCGGGGGGGCCGAGCTCCTACAATGAGCAGTTCTTC.

Only a few counts were recorded for this clonotype. V usage is TRBV6-5 and J usage is TRBJ2-3, with D possibly being TRBD2 (6 bases). The CDR3 spans 15 residues. CDR1 and CDR2 from the germline V gene are MNHEY and SVGAGI. The ends were cut back, 3 bases at V and 3 bases at J, with 13 bases in the middle. The CDR3, as DNA: TGTGCCAGCAGTTATTCTTACCGGGGGACAGATACGCAGTATTTT. Translating gives CASSYSYRGTDTQYF.

This clonotype was found a few times. CDR3 in amino acids: CASSFFSPSGGYTF. DNA for the CDR3: TGTGCCAGCAGCTTCTTTAGTCCTTCGGGTGGCTACACCTTC. V usage is TRBV7-2 and J usage is TRBJ1-2; D gene unclear. The V gene lost 3 bases and the J gene lost 7 bases, with 15 bases spanning the gap. The germline V gene has CDR1 SGHTA and CDR2 FQGNSA. This CDR3 is built from 14 residues.

This clonotype has at least ten counts. This chain's CDR3 is CASSAQGWGEKLFF. The CDR3 DNA reads as TGTGCCAGCAGCGCACAGGGCTGGGGTGAAAAACTGTTTTTT. J is TRBJ1-4 and V is TRBV7-8; TRBD1 is a possible D gene (6 bases). The germline V gene has CDR1 SGHVS and CDR2 FQNEAQ. The CDR3 totals 14 residues. V dropped 5 bases and J dropped 7 bases, with 14 bases sitting between them.

V is TRBV20-1 and J is TRBJ2-7; TRBD1 matches at 7 bases. There are 16 residues in the CDR3. Germline V gene data show CDR1 as DFQATT and CDR2 as SNEGSKA (reference sequence). The V gene end was trimmed by 0 bases and the J gene end by 2 bases; junction bases not matched to a gene: 10. CDR3 nucleotides: TGCAGTGCTAGAGATCAGGGACAGATTAACCCCTACGAGCAGTACTTC. This gives the protein CSARDQGQINPYEQYF.

The table lists this clonotype with a few counts. The chain combines TRBV6-6 with TRBJ2-3; D not certain. In germline, CDR1 is MNHNY, CDR2 SVGAGI (reference sequence). The V end lost 7 bases, the J end lost 2 bases, and 7 bases lay between the germline ends. The CDR3 covers 12 residues. The CDR3 is CASKRLTDTQYF. Written as DNA, the CDR3 is TGTGCCAGCAAGCGTCTCACAGATACGCAGTATTTT.

The CDR3 loop is CASSLGSGAETQYF. The CDR3 DNA sequence: TGTGCCAGCAGCTTAGGTTCTGGGGCCGAGACCCAGTACTTC. The genes are TRBV11-2 and TRBJ2-5; tentative D call: TRBD1 (5 bases). The V and J ends lost 1 base and 5 bases respectively, with 11 bases between them. This CDR3 has 14 residues. The V gene's germline CDR1 is SGHAT and CDR2 FQNNGV.

This clonotype was counted between two and nine times. The rearrangement joins TRBV7-9 to TRBJ2-2; D is undetermined. V lost 1 base, J lost 0 bases, and 9 bases lay in between. This CDR3 is built from 16 residues. Looked up from germline, CDR1 is SEHNR and CDR2 is FQNEAQ (reference sequence). The CDR3 sequence is CASSLGSIANTGELFF. CDR3 nucleotide sequence: TGTGCCAGCAGCTTAGGGTCTATCGCGAACACCGGGGAGCTGTTTTTT.

This clonotype was picked up many times. The chain couples TRBV18 to TRBJ2-1; no definite D call. The CDR3 contains 12 residues. Germline CDR1 KGHSH, CDR2 LQKENI. V was clipped by 8 bases and J by 7 bases, with 12 bases between them. The CDR3 spells CASSPPLNEQFF. CDR3 nucleotide sequence: TGTGCCAGCAGCCCCCCCCTGAATGAGCAGTTCTTC.

This clonotype was counted only a few times. V is TRBV20-1 and J is TRBJ2-3, with D unclear. The CDR3 is 13 residues long. CDR1 DFQATT and CDR2 SNEGSKA come from the germline V gene (reference sequence). V lost 8 bases, J lost 1 base, and 13 bases lay in between. The CDR3 DNA follows: TGCAGTCGTTTGTACCCCGGCACAGATACGCAGTATTTT. Protein: CSRLYPGTDTQYF.

This rearrangement joins TRBV27 to TRBJ1-1; possible D gene TRBD1, 6 bases. Germline lookup yields CDR1 MNHEY and CDR2 SMNVEV (reference sequence). The V gene lost 8 bases and the J gene lost 4 bases, with 20 bases spanning the gap. The CDR3 is made up of 15 amino acids. CDR3 DNA: TGTGCCAGCTTCTCCGTTTTGGGGGCGGCCACTGAAGCTTTCTTT. Translated: CASFSVLGAATEAFF.

The rearrangement joins TRBV7-9 to TRBJ2-7; weak D call: TRBD1 (6 bases). Germline V lookup: CDR1 SEHNR, CDR2 FQNEAQ (reference sequence). This CDR3 has 13 amino acids. Trimming left V 5 bases short and J 3 bases short, with 11 bases between. This CDR3 reads CASSAGTIYEQYF. Written as DNA, the CDR3 is TGTGCCAGCAGCGCCGGGACAATCTACGAGCAGTACTTC. Full variable domain (outside the CDR3, taken from reference TRBV7-9 and TRBJ2-7): DTGVSQNPRHKITKRGQNVTFRCDPISEHNRLYWYRQTLGQGPEFLTYFQNEAQLEKSRLLSDRFSAERPKGSFSTLEIQRTEQGDSAMYLCASSAGTIYEQYFGPGTRLTVT.

This clonotype has only a few counts. V is TRBV20-1 and J is TRBJ1-2, with D possibly TRBD1 on 6 matching bases. Trimming left V 5 bases short and J 8 bases short, with 21 bases between. This CDR3 comprises 14 residues. The V gene's germline CDR1 is DFQATT and CDR2 SNEGSKA (reference sequence). The CDR3 region is CSASKKDRGIGYTF. The CDR3 DNA sequence: TGCAGTGCTTCTAAAAAGGACAGAGGGATCGGCTACACCTTC.

The sample holds a few counts of this clonotype. V is TRBV7-9 and J is TRBJ2-7; D is possibly TRBD2 (6 bases). The CDR3 runs to 16 residues. Trimming left V 1 base short and J 3 bases short, with 16 bases between. Germline V gene data show CDR1 as SEHNR and CDR2 as FQNEAQ (reference sequence). The DNA for the CDR3 is TGTGCCAGCAGCTTAGGGACGGGAGCTCTCCTCTACGAGCAGTACTTC. Its translation: CASSLGTGALLYEQYF.

This clonotype has a handful of counts. This chain joins TRBV5-1 and TRBJ2-2, with 8 bases identical to TRBD1. Trimming at V came to 4 bases and at J to 0 bases, leaving 2 bases not matched to a gene. The germline gives CDR1 SGHRS, CDR2 YFSETQ. This CDR3 is built from 15 residues. Written as DNA, the CDR3 is TGCGCCAGCAGCACACAGGGGGCGAACACCGGGGAGCTGTTTTTT. Encoded protein: CASSTQGANTGELFF.